These 16 T cell receptor beta chains originate from one sample sequenced in a study of blood T cell repertoires in COVID-19. The table came from immunoSEQ multiplex PCR; TCRdb's copy has only in-frame clones and leaves some out. Of hundreds of thousands of clones in the sample, roughly 82% are singletons; the top ten hold approximately 6%. Sample: peripheral blood. These receptors came from a woman of 80 years or more with COVID-19, enrolled during active disease.

The CDR3 coding sequence is TGTGCCAGCAGTGCCGGACAGGGGATTGGGCTGGGCTACACCTTC. Translating it yields CASSAGQGIGLGYTF. The chain links TRBV2 to TRBJ1-2; TRBD1 matches at 9 bases. V dropped 4 bases and J dropped 8; count of bases not matched to a gene: 11. Germline CDR1 is SNHLY and CDR2 is FYNNEI. The CDR3 loop spans 15 amino acids.

The chain joins TRBV12-3 or TRBV12-4 to TRBJ1-6, with a weak D call TRBD1 (6 bases). The V gene lost 6 bases and the J gene lost 13 bases, with 16 bases spanning the gap. The CDR3 runs 13 residues. The CDR3 DNA reads TGTGCCAGCAGGACTTTGACAGGTGGCCCCCTCCACTTT. As protein: CASRTLTGGPLHF.

The chain couples TRBV18 to TRBJ2-7; weak D call: TRBD1 (5 bases). The CDR3 spans 14 residues. Trimming cost V 6 bases and J 1 base, with 13 bases left between them. Germline V CDR1 and CDR2: KGHSH, LQKENI. The CDR3 nucleotides are TGTGCCAGCTCCATGGACACTGTATCCTACGAGCAGTACTTC. This codes for CASSMDTVSYEQYF. Drawing the rest from reference TRBV18 and TRBJ2-7, the complete variable domain is NAGVMQNPRHLVRRRGQEARLRCSPMKGHSHVYWYRQLPEEGLKFMVYLQKENIIDESGMPKERFSAEFPKEGPSILRIQQVVRGDSAAYFCASSMDTVSYEQYFGPGTRLTVT.

The V gene is TRBV2, the J gene TRBJ1-2, with D maybe TRBD1 (6 bases). The length of the CDR3 is 13 residues. The V end lost 3 bases, the J end lost 4 bases, and 9 bases lay between the germline ends. Germline V CDR1 and CDR2: SNHLY, FYNNEI. The CDR3 bases are TGTGCCAGCAGTGAGCAGGGGTCCTATGGCTACACCTTC. This sequence encodes CASSEQGSYGYTF.

The rearrangement links TRBV13 to TRBJ1-2, with 10 bases fitting TRBD1. The CDR3 length is 16 residues. Germline CDR1 PRHDT, CDR2 FYEKMQ (reference sequence). V lost 3 bases, J lost 6 bases, and 10 bases stayed unmatched. CDR3 amino acids: CASSLLQGQGVNGYTF. The DNA for the CDR3 is TGTGCCAGCAGCTTGCTTCAAGGACAGGGGGTTAATGGCTACACCTTC.

The chain couples TRBV2 to TRBJ2-2, with 13 bases matching TRBD2. Germline V gene data show CDR1 as SNHLY and CDR2 as FYNNEI. V lost 8 bases, J lost 6 bases, and 15 bases stayed unmatched. The CDR3 sequence is 18 residues long. CDR3 protein: CASLSRTSGGKGAGELFF. As DNA, the CDR3 is TGTGCCAGCCTTTCTAGGACTAGCGGGGGCAAGGGGGCCGGGGAGCTGTTTTTT.

This clone was observed a handful of times. Other DNA variants within this sample encode the same CDR3. This rearrangement joins TRBV11-2 to TRBJ1-1; no reliable D call. Trimming cost V 3 bases and J 5 bases, with 10 bases left between them. This CDR3 is 13 amino acids long. Looked up from germline, CDR1 is SGHAT and CDR2 is FQNNGV. The CDR3 DNA sequence: TGTGCCAGCAGCTTCAGGCAAGGTACTGAAGCTTTCTTT. It translates to CASSFRQGTEAFF.

The rearrangement links TRBV5-5 to TRBJ1-4, with a weak D call TRBD1 (6 bases). The CDR3 contains 15 residues. From germline, CDR1 is SGHKS and CDR2 YYEKEE (reference sequence). Trimming shortened V by 3 bases and J by 5 bases, and 14 bases separated the two germline ends. CDR3 in amino acids: CASSWNAGANEKLFF. The CDR3 DNA reads as TGTGCCAGCAGCTGGAACGCAGGGGCGAATGAAAAACTGTTTTTT. Full variable domain (remainder filled in from reference TRBV5-5 and TRBJ1-4): DAGVTQSPTHLIKTRGQQVTLRCSPISGHKSVSWYQQVLGQGPQFIFQYYEKEERGRGNFPDRFSARQFPNYSSELNVNALLLGDSALYLCASSWNAGANEKLFFGSGTQLSVL.

The chain carries TRBV19 and TRBJ1-1; maybe TRBD1 (6 bases). The germline V gene encodes CDR1 LNHDA and CDR2 SQIVND (reference sequence). Trimming removed 9 bases from V and 2 bases from J, with 16 bases in between. The CDR3 runs 14 residues. The CDR3, as DNA: TGTGCCAGCCTCCCCGGGACACACAACACTGAAGCTTTCTTT. It encodes CASLPGTHNTEAFF.

V is TRBV15 and J is TRBJ1-2; 11 bases map to TRBD1. CDR1 LNHNV and CDR2 YYDKDF come from the germline V gene (reference sequence). This CDR3 spans 17 amino acids. Germline trimming cut 0 bases from V and 5 bases from J; bases unmatched to any gene: 8. As DNA, the CDR3 is TGTGCCACCAGCAGAGATCGGACAGGGGGCCGAGGATATGGCTACACCTTC. Amino acids: CATSRDRTGGRGYGYTF.

This sequence joins TRBV6-6 and TRBJ1-1; no clear D. Germline assignment: CDR1 MNHNY and CDR2 SVGAGI (reference sequence). The CDR3 totals 16 residues. The V and J ends lost 2 bases and 1 base respectively, with 14 bases between them. CDR3 in DNA: TGTGCCAGCAGTTACGGGTCAGCCTCTAGGAACACTGAAGCTTTCTTT. This gives the protein CASSYGSASRNTEAFF.

The chain joins TRBV27 to TRBJ1-6; the match to TRBD1 covers 7 bases. CDR3 length: 15 amino acids. The V gene end was trimmed by 6 bases and the J gene end by 4 bases; junction bases not matched to a gene: 6. Germline CDR1 MNHEY, CDR2 SMNVEV (reference sequence). In DNA form, the CDR3 reads TGTGCCAGCAGCTTCGGACAGGTTTATAATTCACCCCTCCACTTT. This codes for CASSFGQVYNSPLHF.

The chain combines TRBV6-5 with TRBJ1-4; D ambiguous. Germline V gene sequence: CDR1 MNHEY, CDR2 SVGAGI. Trimming cost V 0 bases and J 1 base, with 6 bases left between them. There are 15 residues in the CDR3. This CDR3 is CASSYSGGTNEKLFF. The CDR3 DNA is TGTGCCAGCAGTTACTCGGGAGGAACTAATGAAAAACTGTTTTTT.

This chain links TRBV4-1 with TRBJ1-4; D uncertain. V was shortened by 7 bases and J by 4 bases, with 13 bases between the two germline ends. This CDR3 spans 14 amino acids. CDR1 and CDR2 (germline): MGHRA, YSYEKL. The CDR3 bases are TGCGCCAGCACATTCACGCTGAGTAATGAAAAACTGTTTTTT. Translated: CASTFTLSNEKLFF.

J is TRBJ2-7 and V is TRBV18; weak D call: TRBD2 (6 bases). The CDR3 covers 13 residues. Germline CDR1 KGHSH, CDR2 LQKENI. Trimming pared 3 bases from V and 7 bases from J, leaving 13 bases between. Here the CDR3 reads CASSPTSGGEQYV. CDR3 DNA sequence: TGTGCCAGCTCACCCACCTCCGGGGGTGAGCAGTACGTC.

The chain recombines TRBV28 with TRBJ1-2, with 7 bases aligning to TRBD1. The CDR3 is 14 amino acids. The J segment lost 4 bases and the V segment lost 7 bases, leaving 9 bases of the junction unmatched. The germline CDR1 and CDR2 sequences are MDHEN and SYDVKM. The CDR3 reads CASTVDRNPYGYTF. The DNA for the CDR3 is TGTGCCAGCACCGTGGACAGGAACCCCTATGGCTACACCTTC.